The source of this TCR beta chain is a study of T-cell reconstitution after alpha-beta-depleted transplantation in children (dated by TCRdb to the mid-2010s). With regard to the full study: Using TCR repertoire profiling, the study quantitatively followed how T-cell immune reconstitution unfolded in children after TCRalphabeta/CD19-depleted allogeneic hematopoietic cell transplantation.

A remark on this clonotype: Its antigen is unknown. Base qualities are missing; no much larger clone stands one base away.

The CDR3, cysteine through phenylalanine, is 15 amino acids long. Only the CDR3 part of the read is kept: 45 bases, read in frame from the first base. CDR1 and CDR2 were assigned from the germline V gene (reference sequence) as LNHNV and YYDKDF. The junction shows trimming of 0 bases on V and 3 bases on J, plus 9 bases between the germline ends. Library construction relied on PCR. Sequencing instrument: Illumina HiSeq 2500. Molecular barcoding was employed in the preparation of TCR libraries, with unique molecular identifiers being used to normalize TCRbeta repertoire quantification. Through fastp at Q25 and MiXCR, TCRdb rebuilt clones from the public reads, retaining in-frame beta chains. All rows with the same CDR3 protein become a single entry with the most common DNA and genes. Recorded for this sample are a few hundred thousand distinct CDR3 sequences; under 13% of them occurred a single time. The leading ten clones occupy approximately 2.3% of the sample.

Specimen: PBMCs from the stem cell graft donor, collected from the stem cell graft. The source is a human donor who donated a stem cell graft to a child with acute lymphoblastic leukemia. This chain joins TRBV15 to TRBJ2-1, with the D gene not confidently named. CDR3 reads: CATSRDRPSYNEQFF. The nucleotide sequence reads TGTGCCACCAGCAGAGATAGACCCAGCTACAATGAGCAGTTCTTC.